This entry features one T cell receptor (beta chain) sequence. What it binds is unknown. A library made for alpha chains picked up this beta chain off target, so its size means little. The entry originates in a study of spatial heterogeneity in lung cancer. Turning to the study itself: Alpha-chain sequences were consistently detected less often than beta-chain sequences. Study-level results: Within tumors, counts of expanded alpha and beta TCRs tracked tumor mutation counts.

Time point of the sample: sample taken at primary tumor resection. Via MiXCR, TCRdb re-called the 5' RACE reads, giving one row per CDR3 protein. The repertoire includes over 15,000 distinct CDR3 sequences, 6.2% of them detected once, and approximately 6.2% sits in the top ten. Trimming shortened V by 0 bases and J by 3 bases, and 11 bases separated the two germline ends. Per germline, CDR1 DFQATT and CDR2 SNEGSKA (reference sequence). CDR3 length: 14 residues. The clonotype was recovered from a male donor with early-stage non-small cell lung cancer. The input for sequencing was lung tumor tissue, taken at surgery. V usage is TRBV20-1 and J usage is TRBJ2-5; possibly TRBD1 for D (6 bases). CDR3 sequence (DNA): TGCAGTGCTAGAGATGATCAGGGGAAAGAGACCCAGTACTTC. It specifies CSARDDQGKETQYF.